Below, 12 T cell receptor beta chains from the same sample are listed, as sequenced in a study of T cell responses to AZD1222 COVID-19 vaccine. Sequencing used immunoSEQ multiplex PCR; TCRdb keeps in-frame clones, though not all of them. This repertoire shows approximately 150,000 clones, 80% to 90% found once; its top ten account for roughly 4%. The sequencing here drew on peripheral blood, taken 28 days after the second dose of the MenACWY control vaccine. The receptor set was obtained from an adult who received the MenACWY meningococcal vaccine as a control.

The J gene is TRBJ1-3, the V gene TRBV19; TRBD1 agrees at 7 bases. The ends lost 8 bases at V and 2 bases at J; junction bases unmatched: 3. The CDR3 runs 13 residues. Germline lookup yields CDR1 LNHDA and CDR2 SQIVND (reference sequence). CDR3: CASGTGAGNTIYF. The DNA for the CDR3 is TGTGCCAGTGGTACAGGGGCTGGAAACACCATATATTTT.

Here the CDR3 reads CASSIGGLQPQHF. As DNA, the CDR3 is TGTGCCAGTAGTATAGGAGGGCTTCAGCCCCAGCATTTT. This sequence joins TRBV19 and TRBJ1-5; D unresolved. Germline V lookup: CDR1 LNHDA, CDR2 SQIVND (reference sequence). V was shortened by 1 base and J by 6 bases, with 7 bases between the two germline ends. The CDR3 length is 13 residues.

The chain employs TRBV28 and TRBJ1-6; possible D gene TRBD1, 5 bases. Germline CDR1 MDHEN, CDR2 SYDVKM. Trimming removed 6 bases from V and 7 bases from J, with 13 bases in between. The CDR3 has 14 residues. The CDR3 protein is CASRVWGRNSPLHF. The CDR3 DNA reads as TGTGCCAGCAGGGTTTGGGGGAGAAATTCACCCCTCCACTTT.

The chain's CDR3 is CASSLRVLLYNYGYTF. The CDR3 nucleotides read TGTGCCAGCAGTCTCCGGGTCCTTCTCTATAACTATGGCTACACCTTC. This rearrangement joins TRBV28 to TRBJ1-2; no clear D gene. Trimming cost V 5 bases and J 1 base, with 17 bases left between them. CDR3 length: 16 residues. Germline V CDR1 and CDR2: MDHEN, SYDVKM.

The CDR3, as DNA: TGTGCCATCAGTGAGTCAAGCTTCTACGAGCAGTACTTC. Residues: CAISESSFYEQYF. The chain couples TRBV10-3 to TRBJ2-7, with D uncertain. The CDR3 has 13 residues. V lost 0 bases and J lost 3, with 6 bases in between. Germline V gives CDR1 ENHRY, CDR2 SYGVKD.

The rearrangement joins TRBV6-5 to TRBJ2-1, with D possibly matching TRBD2 (6 bases). The germline V gene has CDR1 MNHEY and CDR2 SVGAGI. The length of the CDR3 is 14 residues. Trimming shortened V by 8 bases and J by 0 bases, and 11 bases separated the two germline ends. CDR3 amino acids: CASGRGRSYNEQFF. CDR3 bases: TGTGCCAGCGGGCGGGGACGCTCCTACAATGAGCAGTTCTTC.

This clone has just a few counts. The chain links TRBV28 to TRBJ2-6; no reliable D call. The germline V and J ends were trimmed by 7 bases and 1 base, with 14 bases remaining between them. Germline lookup yields CDR1 MDHEN and CDR2 SYDVKM. There are 16 residues in the CDR3. CDR3 region: CASNLDGLSGANVLTF. The CDR3 bases are TGTGCCAGCAACCTAGACGGGTTGTCTGGGGCCAACGTCCTGACTTTC.

V is TRBV3-1 (or the pseudogene TRBV3-2) and J is TRBJ1-1, with D hard to call. V was pared by 6 bases and J by 6 bases, with 17 bases between. The CDR3 is 14 residues long. CDR1 is LGHDT and CDR2 is YNNKEL in the germline V gene (reference sequence). The CDR3 bases are TGTGCCAGCAGTTATCGGCCTTCCGGCTCTGAAGCTTTCTTT. Its protein is CASSYRPSGSEAFF.

The rearrangement joins TRBV9 to TRBJ1-6; D unresolved. The CDR3 spans 15 residues. V was cut by 0 bases and J by 7 bases, with 11 bases left in between. Looked up from germline, CDR1 is SGDLS and CDR2 is YYNGEE. The CDR3, as DNA: TGTGCCAGCAGCGTAGTGGGCGGTGAAAATTCACCCCTCCACTTT. This translates into CASSVVGGENSPLHF. The full variable domain, in which reference TRBV9 and TRBJ1-6 provide the parts outside the CDR3, is DSGVTQTPKHLITATGQRVTLRCSPRSGDLSVYWYQQSLDQGLQFLIQYYNGEERAKGNILERFSAQQFPDLHSELNLSSLELGDSALYFCASSVVGGENSPLHFGNGTRLTVT.

The chain links TRBV10-3 to TRBJ1-1, with D possibly TRBD1 on 5 matching bases. CDR1 is ENHRY, CDR2 SYGVKD, per germline. Trimming pared 2 bases from V and 3 bases from J, leaving 7 bases between. The CDR3 sequence is 13 residues long. CDR3 amino acids: CAISEGAHTEAFF. CDR3 DNA: TGTGCCATCAGTGAGGGGGCGCACACTGAAGCTTTCTTT.

The chain recombines TRBV21-1 with TRBJ1-1; TRBD1 is the table's D call, not checked against the DNA. TRBV21-1 is shown as a pseudogene. The CDR3 length is 16 residues. The DNA for the CDR3 is TGTGCCAGCAGCAAAAGGGCAGGGCCGTCGAACACTGAAGCTTTCTTT. It translates to CASSKRAGPSNTEAFF.

This clone was seen more than once but under ten times. This chain links TRBV10-3 with TRBJ1-1; the match to TRBD1 covers 7 bases. V shed 7 bases, J shed 4 bases, and the junction held 9 bases outside the gene matches. CDR3 size: 14 residues. Germline CDR1 is ENHRY and CDR2 is SYGVKD. This CDR3 reads CAITPTGSGTEAFF. The CDR3 DNA follows: TGTGCCATCACTCCGACAGGGTCCGGCACTGAAGCTTTCTTT.